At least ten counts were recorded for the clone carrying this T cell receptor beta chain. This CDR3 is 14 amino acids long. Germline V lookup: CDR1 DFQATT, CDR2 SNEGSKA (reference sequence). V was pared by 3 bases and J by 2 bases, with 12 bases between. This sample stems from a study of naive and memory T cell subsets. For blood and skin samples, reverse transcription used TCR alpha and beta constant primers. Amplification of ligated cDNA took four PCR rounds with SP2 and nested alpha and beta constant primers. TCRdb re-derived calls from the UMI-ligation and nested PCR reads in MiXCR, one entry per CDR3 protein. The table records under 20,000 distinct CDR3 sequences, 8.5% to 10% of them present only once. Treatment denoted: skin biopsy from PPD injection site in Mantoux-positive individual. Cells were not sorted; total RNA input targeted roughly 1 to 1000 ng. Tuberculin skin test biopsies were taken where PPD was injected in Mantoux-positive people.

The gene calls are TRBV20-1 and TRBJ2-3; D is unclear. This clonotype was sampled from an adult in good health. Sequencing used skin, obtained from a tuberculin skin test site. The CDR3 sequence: CSASVPRHTDTQYF. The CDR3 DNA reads TGCAGTGCTAGCGTACCGCGGCACACAGATACGCAGTATTTT.